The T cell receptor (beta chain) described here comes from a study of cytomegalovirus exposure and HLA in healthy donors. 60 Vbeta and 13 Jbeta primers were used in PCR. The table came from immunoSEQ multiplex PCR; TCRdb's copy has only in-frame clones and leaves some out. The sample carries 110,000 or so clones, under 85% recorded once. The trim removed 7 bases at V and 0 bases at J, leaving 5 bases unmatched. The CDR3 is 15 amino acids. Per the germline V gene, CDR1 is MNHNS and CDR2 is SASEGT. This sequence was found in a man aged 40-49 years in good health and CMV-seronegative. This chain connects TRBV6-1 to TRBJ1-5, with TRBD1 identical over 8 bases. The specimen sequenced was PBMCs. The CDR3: CASNLGQASNQPQHF. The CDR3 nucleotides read TGTGCCAGCAACTTGGGACAGGCTAGCAATCAGCCCCAGCATTTT.